A single sample gave rise to the 17 T cell receptor beta chains below, sequenced in a study of blood T cell repertoires in COVID-19. Profiling relied on immunoSEQ multiplex PCR, and the TCRdb table lists in-frame clones only, not all of them. Of approximately 100,000 clones in the sample, approximately 85% were seen once. The sequenced sample consisted of peripheral blood. All receptors derive from a man aged 55 to 70 with acute or convalescent COVID-19.

The chain links TRBV11-2 to TRBJ2-5; 9 bases align to TRBD1. The CDR3 length is 17 residues. The J segment lost 0 bases and the V segment lost 5 bases, leaving 10 bases of the junction unmatched. CDR1 SGHAT and CDR2 FQNNGV come from the germline V gene. CDR3 DNA: TGTGCCAGCAGCCTAGCTGGGACAGGGACGTACCAAGAGACCCAGTACTTC. Its protein is CASSLAGTGTYQETQYF.

The CDR3 DNA reads TGTGCCAGCAGTTACTCAGCCGTCAGCACAGATACGCAGTATTTT. Its protein is CASSYSAVSTDTQYF. This chain uses TRBV6-5 with TRBJ2-3; no firm D call. The length of the CDR3 is 15 residues. CDR1 and CDR2 from the germline V gene are MNHEY and SVGAGI. V shed 0 bases and J shed 0 bases, with 7 bases lying between them.

This clone was seen just once. This chain links TRBV29-1 with TRBJ2-3; D is perhaps TRBD2 (6 bases). V was trimmed by 3 bases and J by 0 bases, leaving 10 bases between them. CDR1 is SQVTM, CDR2 ANQGSEA, per germline. CDR3 length: 14 amino acids. The DNA of the CDR3 is TGCAGCGTTGAGCGGGGTTGGAGCACAGATACGCAGTATTTT. It translates to CSVERGWSTDTQYF.

This clone occurred once. The chain joins TRBV2 to TRBJ2-7; 8 bases match TRBD2. V shed 6 bases and J 5 bases; nucleotides not matched to a gene: 12. This CDR3 spans 15 amino acids. The V gene's germline CDR1 is SNHLY and CDR2 FYNNEI. The CDR3 loop is CASRPGTRSLHEQYF. The CDR3 DNA reads TGTGCCAGCAGACCCGGGACTAGGTCCCTCCACGAGCAGTACTTC.

The sample holds one count of this clone. The rearrangement joins TRBV7-2 to TRBJ1-1; D is unresolved. The CDR3 is 15 residues long. In germline, CDR1 is SGHTA, CDR2 FQGNSA. V dropped 1 base and J dropped 0 bases, with 9 bases sitting between them. CDR3 protein: CASSLGLAMNTEAFF. Here the CDR3 DNA reads TGTGCCAGCAGCTTAGGACTCGCTATGAACACTGAAGCTTTCTTT. Full variable domain (remainder filled in from reference TRBV7-2 and TRBJ1-1): GAGVSQSPSNKVTEKGKDVELRCDPISGHTALYWYRQSLGQGLEFLIYFQGNSAPDKSGLPSDRFSAERTGGSVSTLTIQRTQQEDSAVYLCASSLGLAMNTEAFFGQGTRLTVV.

The CDR3 is CASKRGLAGEETQYF. In DNA, the CDR3 is TGTGCCAGCAAACGAGGGCTAGCGGGGGAAGAGACCCAGTACTTC. V usage is TRBV2 and J usage is TRBJ2-5, with 10 bases that match TRBD2. Trimming took 7 bases from V and 3 from J; bases not matched to a gene: 8. This CDR3 region has 15 residues. The germline gives CDR1 SNHLY, CDR2 FYNNEI.

This CDR3 reads CSAERGTEAFF. The CDR3 coding sequence is TGCAGTGCCGAACGAGGGACTGAAGCTTTCTTT. The V and J genes are TRBV20-1 and TRBJ1-1; D is ambiguous. This CDR3 contains 11 residues. Germline V gene data show CDR1 as DFQATT and CDR2 as SNEGSKA (reference sequence). V was trimmed by 6 bases and J by 5 bases, leaving 10 bases between them.

The chain couples TRBV6-5 to TRBJ1-3; weak D call: TRBD1 (6 bases). The CDR3 consists of 14 residues. Trimming shortened V by 10 bases and J by 0 bases, and 13 bases separated the two germline ends. CDR1 is MNHEY, CDR2 SVGAGI, per germline. This CDR3 reads CAISRGTSGNTIYF. DNA for the CDR3: TGTGCCATTTCGAGGGGGACCTCTGGAAACACCATATATTTT.

The chain couples TRBV7-8 to TRBJ1-2; 8 bases are a match to TRBD1. Trimming cost V 2 bases and J 4 bases; bases outside gene matches: 12. This CDR3 has 17 amino acids. Germline V gene lookup returns CDR1 SGHVS and CDR2 FQNEAQ. CDR3 loop: CASSLRQGTLARYGYTF. DNA of the CDR3: TGTGCCAGCAGCTTAAGACAGGGGACCCTTGCCCGCTATGGCTACACCTTC.

This clone has a single count. The rearrangement uses TRBV19 and TRBJ2-4; 12 nucleotides line up with TRBD1. Trimming removed 3 bases from V and 1 base from J; junction bases left unmatched: 7. The CDR3 runs 18 residues. Germline V gives CDR1 LNHDA, CDR2 SQIVND (reference sequence). The DNA for the CDR3 is TGTGCCAGTAGTATCGGGACAGGGGGCGAGGTGGCCAAAAACATTCAGTACTTC. This translates into CASSIGTGGEVAKNIQYF.

This clone was seen once. The chain couples TRBV9 to TRBJ2-3, with TRBD1 as a possible D gene (6 bases). Germline CDR1 is SGDLS and CDR2 is YYNGEE. V was pared by 2 bases and J by 2 bases, with 9 bases between. There are 14 residues in the CDR3. The CDR3 protein is CASSVHRDTDTQYF. CDR3 bases: TGTGCCAGCAGCGTCCACAGGGACACAGATACGCAGTATTTT.

The V and J genes are TRBV6-1 and TRBJ1-2; no clear D. The CDR3 runs to 13 residues. Germline CDR1 is MNHNS and CDR2 is SASEGT. V was pared by 2 bases and J by 4 bases, with 8 bases between. The CDR3 DNA is TGTGCCAGCAGTGAACAGGTTATCTATGGCTACACCTTC. Translating gives CASSEQVIYGYTF.

The chain joins TRBV6-1 to TRBJ2-3; 7 bases line up with TRBD2. The V segment lost 4 bases and the J segment 2 bases; nucleotides outside the gene matches: 9. CDR3 length equals 16 residues. The germline gives CDR1 MNHNS, CDR2 SASEGT. The CDR3, as DNA: TGTGCCAGCAGTGGGGTGTCGGGAGGACTCACAGATACGCAGTATTTT. It codes for CASSGVSGGLTDTQYF.

The chain joins TRBV4-1 to TRBJ1-6, with 7 bases fitting TRBD1. The junction had 8 bases not matched to a gene; V was cut back by 0 bases and J by 0 bases. The CDR3 spans 19 residues. Per germline, CDR1 MGHRA and CDR2 YSYEKL. CDR3 sequence reads: CASSQERQGSGSYNSPLHF. DNA of the CDR3: TGCGCCAGCAGCCAAGAAAGACAGGGATCGGGCTCCTATAATTCACCCCTCCACTTT.

This clone was detected only a few times. The V and J genes are TRBV3-1 (or the pseudogene TRBV3-2) and TRBJ1-5; D unresolved. The germline V gene has CDR1 LGHDT and CDR2 YNNKEL (reference sequence). The CDR3 is 14 residues long. V lost 2 bases and J 6 bases, leaving 11 bases between the germline ends. The CDR3 spells CASSQYSGSQPQHF. The DNA for the CDR3 is TGTGCCAGCAGCCAATATAGCGGAAGTCAGCCCCAGCATTTT.

This chain links TRBV5-1 with TRBJ2-5; a weak D match, TRBD2 (7 bases). The CDR3 contains 14 residues. CDR1 and CDR2 (germline): SGHRS, YFSETQ. Trimming took off 6 bases at V and 3 bases at J, with 15 bases between the two ends. The CDR3 reads CASKWGGPEETQYF. CDR3 nucleotide sequence: TGCGCCAGCAAATGGGGGGGGCCTGAAGAGACCCAGTACTTC.

The chain carries TRBV7-2 and TRBJ1-5; TRBD1 agrees at 7 bases. The germline gives CDR1 SGHTA, CDR2 FQGNSA. V lost 6 bases to trimming and J lost 7 bases; unmatched junction nucleotides: 6. This CDR3 is 13 amino acids long. The CDR3 DNA reads TGTGCCAGCAGTTCAGACAGGGCCCAGCCCCAGCATTTT. It specifies CASSSDRAQPQHF.